This TCR beta chain was sequenced for a study of human T cells and chemical hapten exposure. Study overall: Sensitization was performed using 2% DPC on a 2 cm by 2 cm upper inner arm skin site.

From the RACE reads, TCRdb called clonotypes with MiXCR, one entry per CDR3 protein. The sample has about 160,000 distinct CDR3 sequences, around a quarter seen once. V lost 4 bases and J lost 4; bases outside the gene matches: 14. The germline V gene encodes CDR1 SGHTA and CDR2 FQGNSA. This CDR3 comprises 18 residues. Time point here: patch test 3, about 24 weeks after DPC sensitization. Treatment indicated: therapeutic diphenylcyclopropenone sensitization with weekly scalp DPC. The sequencing used whole blood, collected in connection with sensitization to the hapten diphenylcyclopropenone (DPC). The chain has TRBV7-2 and TRBJ2-1, with 9 nucleotides matching TRBD2. This clonotype was obtained from a woman aged 18-29 years with alopecia areata. Some clones in this sample may be carry-over from other donors' samples. CDR3 in amino acids: CASSSPQGRGGRYNEQFF. The CDR3 DNA reads TGTGCCAGCAGCTCCCCGCAGGGGCGGGGGGGCCGTTACAATGAGCAGTTCTTC.